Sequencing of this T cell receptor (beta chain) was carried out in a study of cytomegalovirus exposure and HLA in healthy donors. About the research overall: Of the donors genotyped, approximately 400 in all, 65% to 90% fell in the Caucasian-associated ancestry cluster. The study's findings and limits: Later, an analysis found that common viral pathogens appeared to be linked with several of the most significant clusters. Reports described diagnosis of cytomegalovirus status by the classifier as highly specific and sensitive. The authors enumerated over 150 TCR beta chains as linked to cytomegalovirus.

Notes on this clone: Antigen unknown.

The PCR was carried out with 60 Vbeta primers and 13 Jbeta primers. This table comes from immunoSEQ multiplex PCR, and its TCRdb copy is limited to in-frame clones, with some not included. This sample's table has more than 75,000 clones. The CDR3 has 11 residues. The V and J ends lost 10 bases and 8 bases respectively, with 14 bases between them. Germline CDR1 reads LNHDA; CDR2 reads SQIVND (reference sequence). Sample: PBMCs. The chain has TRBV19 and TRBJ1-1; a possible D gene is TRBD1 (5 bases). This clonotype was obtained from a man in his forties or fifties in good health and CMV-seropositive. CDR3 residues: CANSSREEAFF. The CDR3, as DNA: TGTGCCAATTCCTCCAGGGAAGAAGCTTTCTTT.